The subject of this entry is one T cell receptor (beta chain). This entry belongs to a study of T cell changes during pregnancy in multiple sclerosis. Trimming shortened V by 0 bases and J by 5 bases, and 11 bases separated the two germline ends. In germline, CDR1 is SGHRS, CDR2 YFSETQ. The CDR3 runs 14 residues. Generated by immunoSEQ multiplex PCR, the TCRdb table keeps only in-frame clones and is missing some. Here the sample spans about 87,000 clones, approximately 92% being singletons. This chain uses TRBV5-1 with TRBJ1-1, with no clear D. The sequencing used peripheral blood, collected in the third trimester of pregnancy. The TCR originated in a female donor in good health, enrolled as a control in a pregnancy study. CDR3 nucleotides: TGCGCCAGCAGCTTGGTTGCGGAGGGAACTGAAGCTTTCTTT. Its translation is CASSLVAEGTEAFF.